What follows describes a single T cell receptor (beta chain). In germline, CDR1 is SGHVS, CDR2 FQNEAQ. The CDR3 consists of 17 residues. V lost 3 bases to trimming and J lost 1 base, with 17 bases between them. The sample is drawn from a study of blood T cells in healthy people across ages. A J-beta primer mix and a sample-barcoded 5' primer were used in a second PCR of roughly 6 to 11 cycles. TCRdb redid the calling of the 5' RACE reads with MiXCR, one entry per CDR3 protein. Here the sample spans 700,000 or so distinct CDR3 sequences, 22% being singletons. The receptor was isolated from a man aged 65-85 years in good health. The V gene is TRBV7-8, the J gene TRBJ2-3, with D possibly being TRBD2 (6 bases). Sequenced input: blood. The chain's CDR3 is CASSFRQRVGRTDTQYF. CDR3 nucleotides: TGTGCCAGCAGCTTTAGGCAGCGGGTGGGGCGCACAGATACGCAGTATTTT.